A selection of T cell receptor beta chains follows, all from one sample in a study of regulatory T cells in long-lasting Graves disease. TCRdb ran MiXCR on the multiplex PCR reads and lists one entry per CDR3 protein. The sample has roughly 380,000 distinct CDR3 sequences, approximately 15% seen once. This sample was shared with a second study, whose subject was T cells in Graves' hyperthyroidism and ophthalmopathy.

Sequencing was performed on peripheral blood mononuclear cells (PBMCs), taken at new diagnosis, from a patient treated with antithyroid drugs. These receptors all stem from a man aged 40-49 years with Graves disease. CDR3s include the opening cysteine and the closing phenylalanine or tryptophan. D genes are given only for firm matches. Size is omitted from some rows. Given values are once, few, many or a class for expanded clones.

j_call: TRBJ2-3
clone_size: many
v_call: TRBV28
d_call: NA
cdr3_aa: CASSLLRDFQYF
cdr3_nt: TGTGCCAGCAGTTTGCTCCGGGACTTCCAGTATTTT

j_call: TRBJ2-2
clone_size: few
v_call: TRBV7-3
d_call: NA
cdr3_aa: CASSLRPGWGELFF
cdr3_nt: TGTGCCAGCAGCTTACGACCCGGGTGGGGGGAGCTGTTTTTT

j_call: TRBJ1-5
clone_size: few
v_call: TRBV10-1
d_call: NA
cdr3_aa: CASSEWDPRRNQPQHF
cdr3_nt: TGCGCCAGCAGTGAGTGGGACCCAAGACGGAATCAGCCCCAGCATTTT

j_call: TRBJ2-3
clone_size: NA
v_call: TRBV24-1
d_call: NA
cdr3_aa: CATSVSFDRTTDTQYF
cdr3_nt: TGTGCCACCAGTGTAAGTTTCGACAGGACCACAGATACGCAGTATTTT

j_call: TRBJ1-5
clone_size: NA
v_call: TRBV6-2/TRBV6-3
d_call: NA
cdr3_aa: CASSELGRNQPQHF
cdr3_nt: TGTGCCAGCAGTGAACTGGGGCGCAATCAGCCCCAGCATTTT

j_call: TRBJ2-3
clone_size: many
v_call: TRBV5-1
d_call: TRBD1
cdr3_aa: CASSERQGINTQYF
cdr3_nt: TGCGCCAGCAGCGAGAGACAGGGCATAAATACGCAGTATTTT

j_call: TRBJ1-5
clone_size: many
v_call: TRBV30
d_call: NA
cdr3_aa: CAWNLGSNQPQHF
cdr3_nt: TGTGCCTGGAACCTTGGAAGCAATCAGCCCCAGCATTTT

j_call: TRBJ1-1
clone_size: many
v_call: TRBV7-8
d_call: TRBD1
cdr3_aa: CASSSRTGSAFF
cdr3_nt: TGTGCCAGCAGCTCTCGGACAGGATCAGCTTTCTTT

j_call: TRBJ2-7
clone_size: many
v_call: TRBV20-1
d_call: NA
cdr3_aa: CSASNPGDTYEQYF
cdr3_nt: TGCAGTGCTAGTAATCCAGGGGATACCTACGAGCAGTACTTC

j_call: TRBJ2-1
clone_size: few
v_call: TRBV3-1
d_call: TRBD2
cdr3_aa: CASSSPGLFVNEQFF
cdr3_nt: TGTGCCAGCAGCTCCCCGGGACTATTCGTCAATGAGCAGTTCTTC

j_call: TRBJ1-2
clone_size: many
v_call: TRBV28
d_call: TRBD1
cdr3_aa: CASSLAGTGRYGYTF
cdr3_nt: TGTGCCAGCAGTTTAGCTGGGACAGGTCGCTATGGCTACACCTTC

j_call: TRBJ2-6
clone_size: many
v_call: TRBV18
d_call: NA
cdr3_aa: CASSPLSGTGANVLTF
cdr3_nt: TGTGCCAGCTCACCACTCTCGGGGACCGGGGCCAACGTCCTGACTTTC

j_call: TRBJ2-3
clone_size: many
v_call: TRBV7-2
d_call: TRBD2
cdr3_aa: CASSFGGDPPDTQYF
cdr3_nt: TGTGCCAGCAGCTTTGGGGGGGACCCCCCAGATACGCAGTATTTT

j_call: TRBJ2-5
clone_size: many
v_call: TRBV6-2/TRBV6-3
d_call: NA
cdr3_aa: CASSRELFRGQVEETQYF
cdr3_nt: TGTGCCAGCAGCCGCGAATTGTTCCGGGGGCAGGTAGAAGAGACCCAGTACTTC

j_call: TRBJ2-1
clone_size: NA
v_call: TRBV29-1
d_call: NA
cdr3_aa: CSVESQPVVPYNEQFF
cdr3_nt: TGCAGCGTTGAATCCCAACCCGTGGTTCCTTACAATGAGCAGTTCTTC

j_call: TRBJ2-3
clone_size: few
v_call: TRBV6-1
d_call: NA
cdr3_aa: CASSTPGHPTDTQYF
cdr3_nt: TGTGCCAGCAGTACCCCGGGACACCCCACAGATACGCAGTATTTT

j_call: TRBJ1-1
clone_size: few
v_call: TRBV5-1
d_call: NA
cdr3_aa: CASRRGGPTEAFF
cdr3_nt: TGCGCCAGCAGGCGAGGGGGTCCCACTGAAGCTTTCTTT

j_call: TRBJ2-5
clone_size: many
v_call: TRBV7-2
d_call: TRBD1
cdr3_aa: CASSYRGQGTETQYF
cdr3_nt: TGTGCCAGCAGCTACCGGGGACAGGGGACAGAGACCCAGTACTTC

j_call: TRBJ2-5
clone_size: few
v_call: TRBV7-6
d_call: TRBD2
cdr3_aa: CASSLGLAGGHGSRETQYF
cdr3_nt: TGTGCCAGCAGCTTAGGTCTAGCGGGGGGACATGGGTCAAGGGAGACCCAGTACTTC

j_call: TRBJ2-5
clone_size: few
v_call: TRBV20-1
d_call: NA
cdr3_aa: CSARVTGPRETQYF
cdr3_nt: TGCAGTGCTAGAGTCACGGGGCCCCGCGAGACCCAGTACTTC

j_call: TRBJ2-3
clone_size: NA
v_call: TRBV3-1
d_call: NA
cdr3_aa: CASSQGRAADTQYF
cdr3_nt: TGTGCCAGCAGCCAAGGTAGGGCTGCAGATACGCAGTATTTT

j_call: TRBJ1-1
clone_size: NA
v_call: TRBV28
d_call: TRBD1
cdr3_aa: CASSFLGGHTEAFF
cdr3_nt: TGTGCCAGCAGTTTTTTAGGGGGCCACACTGAAGCTTTCTTT

j_call: TRBJ2-3
clone_size: NA
v_call: TRBV14
d_call: TRBD1
cdr3_aa: CASSPRTGMVPDTQYF
cdr3_nt: TGTGCCAGCAGCCCCCGGACAGGGATGGTTCCAGATACGCAGTATTTT

j_call: TRBJ2-1
clone_size: many
v_call: TRBV5-1
d_call: TRBD2
cdr3_aa: CASGQQRGEVGEQFF
cdr3_nt: TGCGCCAGTGGGCAGCAGCGGGGGGAGGTCGGTGAGCAGTTCTTC

j_call: TRBJ1-3
clone_size: NA
v_call: TRBV5-5
d_call: TRBD1
cdr3_aa: CASSSYPGQGSPASGNTIYF
cdr3_nt: TGTGCCAGCAGCTCTTACCCGGGACAGGGCTCCCCGGCCTCTGGAAACACCATATATTTT

j_call: TRBJ1-2
clone_size: many
v_call: TRBV5-5
d_call: TRBD1
cdr3_aa: CASSSGQGFYGYTF
cdr3_nt: TGTGCCAGCAGCTCGGGACAGGGTTTCTATGGCTACACCTTC

j_call: TRBJ2-1
clone_size: NA
v_call: TRBV5-1
d_call: NA
cdr3_aa: CASSMGDVGGGRNEQFF
cdr3_nt: TGCGCCAGCAGCATGGGGGATGTGGGGGGGGGCCGGAATGAGCAGTTCTTC

j_call: TRBJ2-7
clone_size: NA
v_call: TRBV20-1
d_call: NA
cdr3_aa: CSAREGIYEQYF
cdr3_nt: TGCAGTGCTAGAGAGGGTATCTACGAGCAGTACTTC

j_call: TRBJ1-5
clone_size: many
v_call: TRBV2
d_call: NA
cdr3_aa: CASSAGNSNQPQHF
cdr3_nt: TGTGCCAGCAGTGCAGGGAACAGCAATCAGCCCCAGCATTTT

j_call: TRBJ1-4
clone_size: many
v_call: TRBV20-1
d_call: NA
cdr3_aa: CSARATNEKLFF
cdr3_nt: TGCAGTGCTAGGGCAACTAATGAAAAACTGTTTTTT

j_call: TRBJ2-3
clone_size: many
v_call: TRBV28
d_call: NA
cdr3_aa: CASSFTRDTQYF
cdr3_nt: TGTGCCAGCAGTTTCACGAGAGATACGCAGTATTTT

j_call: TRBJ2-5
clone_size: NA
v_call: TRBV20-1
d_call: TRBD1
cdr3_aa: CSAQQGAVQETQYF
cdr3_nt: TGCAGTGCTCAACAGGGGGCAGTACAAGAGACCCAGTACTTC

j_call: TRBJ1-4
clone_size: NA
v_call: TRBV6-1
d_call: NA
cdr3_aa: CASSASGQTFEKLFF
cdr3_nt: TGTGCCAGCAGCGCGAGCGGACAGACTTTTGAAAAACTGTTTTTT

j_call: TRBJ2-3
clone_size: many
v_call: TRBV9
d_call: NA
cdr3_aa: CASSVADPGSGPDTQYF
cdr3_nt: TGTGCCAGCAGCGTAGCCGACCCGGGATCCGGCCCAGATACGCAGTATTTT

j_call: TRBJ1-1
clone_size: NA
v_call: TRBV29-1
d_call: NA
cdr3_aa: CSVETGLYTEAFF
cdr3_nt: TGCAGCGTTGAGACGGGGTTGTACACTGAAGCTTTCTTT

j_call: TRBJ1-2
clone_size: NA
v_call: TRBV12-3/TRBV12-4
d_call: NA
cdr3_aa: CASSPSYGYTF
cdr3_nt: TGTGCCAGCAGCCCATCCTATGGCTACACCTTC

j_call: TRBJ2-3
clone_size: NA
v_call: TRBV5-1
d_call: TRBD2
cdr3_aa: CASRRRLAGSTDTQYF
cdr3_nt: TGCGCCAGCAGACGAAGACTAGCGGGGAGCACAGATACGCAGTATTTT

j_call: TRBJ1-5
clone_size: few
v_call: TRBV15
d_call: NA
cdr3_aa: CATGSRTYSNQPQHF
cdr3_nt: TGTGCCACCGGGAGTCGAACATATAGCAATCAGCCCCAGCATTTT